The entry below gives a single T cell receptor beta chain sequence along with its context. The sample originates from a study of blood T cell repertoires in COVID-19. About the study: Acute-phase and convalescent COVID-19 samples originated in the United States, Italy and Spain.

The table came from immunoSEQ multiplex PCR; TCRdb's copy has only in-frame clones and leaves some out. The repertoire includes roughly 53,000 clones, over 75% of them detected once, and about 14% sits in the top ten. The germline gives CDR1 MGHRA, CDR2 YSYEKL. V was cut by 1 base and J by 4 bases, with 13 bases left in between. CDR3 length equals 15 residues. Sample: peripheral blood. The TCR comes from a human donor in a cohort sampled during active COVID-19. V gene TRBV4-1 combines with J gene TRBJ1-2, with D possibly matching TRBD1 (5 bases). The CDR3 DNA follows: TGCGCCAGCAGCCAAGCCGGGACTTTAGGCTATGGCTACACCTTC. It translates to CASSQAGTLGYGYTF.